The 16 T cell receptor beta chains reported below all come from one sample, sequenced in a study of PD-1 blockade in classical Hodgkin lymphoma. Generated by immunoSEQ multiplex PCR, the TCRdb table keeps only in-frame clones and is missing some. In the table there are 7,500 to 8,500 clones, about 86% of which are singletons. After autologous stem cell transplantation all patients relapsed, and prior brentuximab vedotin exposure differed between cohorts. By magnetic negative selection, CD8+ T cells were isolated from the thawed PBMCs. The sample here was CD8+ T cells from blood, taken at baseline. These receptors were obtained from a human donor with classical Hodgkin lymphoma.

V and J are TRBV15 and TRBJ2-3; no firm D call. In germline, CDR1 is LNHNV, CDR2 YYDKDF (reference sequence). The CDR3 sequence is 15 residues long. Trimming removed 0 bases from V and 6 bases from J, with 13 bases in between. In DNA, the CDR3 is TGTGCCACCAGCAGAGATCAAGCTGTGAGCGATACGCAGTATTTT. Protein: CATSRDQAVSDTQYF. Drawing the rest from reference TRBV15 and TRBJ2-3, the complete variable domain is DAMVIQNPRYQVTQFGKPVTLSCSQTLNHNVMYWYQQKSSQAPKLLFHYYDKDFNNEADTPDNFQSRRPNTSFCFLDIRSPGLGDTAMYLCATSRDQAVSDTQYFGPGTRLTVL.

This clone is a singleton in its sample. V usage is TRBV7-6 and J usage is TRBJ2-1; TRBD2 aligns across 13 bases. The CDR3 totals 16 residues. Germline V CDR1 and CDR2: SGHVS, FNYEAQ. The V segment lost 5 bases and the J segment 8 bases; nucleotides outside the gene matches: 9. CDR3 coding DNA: TGTGCCAGCAGCCTAAGGACTAGCGGGAGAGATGATGAGCAGTTCTTC. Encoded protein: CASSLRTSGRDDEQFF.

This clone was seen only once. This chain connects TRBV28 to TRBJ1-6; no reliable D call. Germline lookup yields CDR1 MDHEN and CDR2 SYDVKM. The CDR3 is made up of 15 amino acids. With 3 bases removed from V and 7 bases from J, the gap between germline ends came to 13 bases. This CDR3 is CASSFLVGGNSPLHF. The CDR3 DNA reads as TGTGCCAGCAGTTTCTTGGTAGGAGGCAATTCACCCCTCCACTTT.

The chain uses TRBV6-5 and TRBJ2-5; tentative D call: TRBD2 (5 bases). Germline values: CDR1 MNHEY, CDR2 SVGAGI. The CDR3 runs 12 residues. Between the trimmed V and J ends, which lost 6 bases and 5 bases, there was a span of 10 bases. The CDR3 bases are TGTGCCAGCAGCTATGCGGGTGAGACCCAGTACTTC. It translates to CASSYAGETQYF.

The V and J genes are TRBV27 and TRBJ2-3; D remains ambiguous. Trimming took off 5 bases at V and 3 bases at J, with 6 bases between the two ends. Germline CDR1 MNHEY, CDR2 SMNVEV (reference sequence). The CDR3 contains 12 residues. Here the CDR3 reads CASSPRTDTQYF. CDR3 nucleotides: TGTGCCAGCAGTCCAAGAACAGATACGCAGTATTTT.

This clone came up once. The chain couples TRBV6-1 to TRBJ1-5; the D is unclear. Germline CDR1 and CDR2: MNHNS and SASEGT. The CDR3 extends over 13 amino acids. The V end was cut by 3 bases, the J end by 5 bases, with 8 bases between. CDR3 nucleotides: TGTGCCAGCAGTGATGCCGGGGATCAGCCCCAGCATTTT. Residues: CASSDAGDQPQHF.

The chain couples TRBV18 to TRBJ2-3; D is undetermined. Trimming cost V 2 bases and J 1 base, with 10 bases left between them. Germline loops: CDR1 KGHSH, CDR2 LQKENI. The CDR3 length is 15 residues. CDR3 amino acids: CASSPSGWGTDTQYF. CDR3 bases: TGTGCCAGCTCACCATCGGGTTGGGGCACAGATACGCAGTATTTT.

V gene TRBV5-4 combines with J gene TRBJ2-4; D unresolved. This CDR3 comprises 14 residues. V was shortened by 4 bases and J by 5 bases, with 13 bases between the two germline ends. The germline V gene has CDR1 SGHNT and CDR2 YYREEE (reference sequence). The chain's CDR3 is CASSLGALENIQYF. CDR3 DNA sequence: TGTGCCAGCAGCCTTGGCGCACTGGAAAACATTCAGTACTTC.

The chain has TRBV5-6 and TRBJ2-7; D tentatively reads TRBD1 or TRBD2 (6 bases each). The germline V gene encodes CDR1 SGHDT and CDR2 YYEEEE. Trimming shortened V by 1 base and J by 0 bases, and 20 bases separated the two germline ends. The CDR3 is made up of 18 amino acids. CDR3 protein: CASSLYDRQDYSSYEQYF. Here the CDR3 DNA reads TGTGCCAGCAGCTTGTACGACAGGCAGGACTATAGCTCCTACGAGCAGTACTTC.

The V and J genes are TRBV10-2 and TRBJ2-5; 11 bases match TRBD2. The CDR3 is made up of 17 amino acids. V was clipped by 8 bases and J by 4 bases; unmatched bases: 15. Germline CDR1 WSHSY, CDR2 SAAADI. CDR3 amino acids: CASLTTPGLAEAETQYF. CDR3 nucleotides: TGCGCCAGCTTGACAACCCCGGGACTAGCGGAAGCAGAGACCCAGTACTTC.

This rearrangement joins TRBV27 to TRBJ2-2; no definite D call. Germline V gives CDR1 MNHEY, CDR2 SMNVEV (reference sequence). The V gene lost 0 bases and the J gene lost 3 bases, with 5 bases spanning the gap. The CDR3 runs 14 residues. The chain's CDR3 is CASSLSGYTGELFF. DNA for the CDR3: TGTGCCAGCAGTTTATCTGGGTACACCGGGGAGCTGTTTTTT.

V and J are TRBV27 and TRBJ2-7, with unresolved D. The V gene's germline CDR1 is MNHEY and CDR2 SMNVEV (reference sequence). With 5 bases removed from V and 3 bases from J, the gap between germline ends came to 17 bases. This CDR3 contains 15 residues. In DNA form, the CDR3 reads TGTGCCAGCAGTGATGGGCTAACGACACTCTACGAGCAGTACTTC. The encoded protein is CASSDGLTTLYEQYF.

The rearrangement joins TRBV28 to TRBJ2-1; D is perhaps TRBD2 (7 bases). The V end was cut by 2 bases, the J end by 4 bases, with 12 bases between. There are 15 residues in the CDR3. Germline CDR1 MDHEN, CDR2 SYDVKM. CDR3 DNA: TGTGCCAGCAGTTTAGCGGGGGCCATATACAATGAGCAGTTCTTC. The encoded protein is CASSLAGAIYNEQFF.

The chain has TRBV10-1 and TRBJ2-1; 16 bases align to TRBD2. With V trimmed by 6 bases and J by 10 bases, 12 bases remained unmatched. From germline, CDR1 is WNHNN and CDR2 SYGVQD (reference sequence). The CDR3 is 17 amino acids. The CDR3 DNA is TGCGCCAGCAGAACCTACTCCGGGACTAGCGGGAGGGGGGAGCAGTTCTTC. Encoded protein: CASRTYSGTSGRGEQFF.

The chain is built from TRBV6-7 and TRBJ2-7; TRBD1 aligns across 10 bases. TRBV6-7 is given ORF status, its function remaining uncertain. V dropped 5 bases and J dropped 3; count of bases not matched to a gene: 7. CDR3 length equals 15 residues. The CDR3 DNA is TGTGCCAGCAGTGAATTCGGGACAGGGGTCTACGAGCAGTACTTC. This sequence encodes CASSEFGTGVYEQYF.

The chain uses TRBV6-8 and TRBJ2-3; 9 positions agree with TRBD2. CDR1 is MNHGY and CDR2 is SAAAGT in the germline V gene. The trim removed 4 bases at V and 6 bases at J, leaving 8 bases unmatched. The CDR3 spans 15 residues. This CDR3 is CASSSGASGVDTQYF. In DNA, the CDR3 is TGTGCCAGCAGTTCTGGGGCTAGCGGGGTGGATACGCAGTATTTT.